The 2 T cell receptor beta chains below were found in one sample sequenced in a study of T cells after yellow fever vaccination. TCRdb recomputed calls from the 5' RACE reads with MiXCR, one row per CDR3 protein. The data show approximately 250,000 distinct CDR3 sequences, approximately 3.6% seen once. This specimen consisted of PBMCs, obtained 15 days after the yellow fever booster vaccination. These receptors were taken from a man between 18 and 35 years old who received the YFV17D yellow fever vaccine.

This clonotype was seen a few times. V gene TRBV20-1 combines with J gene TRBJ1-5; D might be TRBD1 (5 bases). This CDR3 spans 12 amino acids. The V gene's germline CDR1 is DFQATT and CDR2 SNEGSKA (reference sequence). V was clipped by 6 bases and J by 5 bases, with 11 bases between them. DNA of the CDR3: TGCAGTGCCACCGGGGACCATCAGCCCCAGCATTTT. Protein product: CSATGDHQPQHF.

This clonotype was detected many times. The V and J genes are TRBV12-3 or TRBV12-4 and TRBJ2-5; D gene ambiguous. The CDR3 length is 15 residues. The V and J ends lost 3 bases and 4 bases respectively, with 15 bases between them. The CDR3 is CASSFQQSRGETQYF. CDR3 DNA: TGTGCCAGCAGTTTCCAACAGTCCCGAGGAGAGACCCAGTACTTC.